These 3 T cell receptor beta chains were all obtained from the same sample, sequenced in a study of T-cell memory formation after mild COVID-19. TCRdb re-analysed the 5' RACE reads in MiXCR, keeping a single row per CDR3 protein. The sample consists of under 200,000 distinct CDR3 sequences, 10% to 15% of them appearing once. Source material: PBMCs or a T cell subset sorted from them (not recorded which). These receptors originate from a man between 18 and 35 years old who had mild COVID-19 (a few samples of this study predate the infection). Cell type and time point are not known.

The genes are TRBV11-3 and TRBJ2-2, with D tentatively TRBD1 (5 bases). The germline gives CDR1 SGHNT, CDR2 YENEEA. Deletions cut 10 bases from V and 3 bases from J, with 15 bases between. The CDR3 has 14 residues. CDR3 protein: CATKRGRDTGELFF. CDR3 nucleotide sequence: TGTGCCACCAAAAGGGGTCGGGACACCGGGGAGCTGTTTTTT. Full variable domain (outside the CDR3, taken from reference TRBV11-3 and TRBJ2-2): EAGVVQSPRYKIIEKKQPVAFWCNPISGHNTLYWYLQNLGQGPELLIRYENEEAVDDSQLPKDRFSAERLKGVDSTLKIQPAELGDSAVYLCATKRGRDTGELFFGEGSRLTVL.

This clonotype came up a few times. The V gene is TRBV7-8, the J gene TRBJ2-4; 13 bases match TRBD2. This CDR3 contains 19 residues. With V trimmed by 4 bases and J by 1 base, 10 bases remained unmatched. Germline values: CDR1 SGHVS, CDR2 FQNEAQ. The CDR3 is CASSSRTSGGPGAKNIQYF. In DNA, the CDR3 is TGTGCCAGCAGCTCACGGACTAGCGGGGGCCCAGGGGCCAAAAACATTCAGTACTTC.

V is TRBV5-1 and J is TRBJ2-2, with D possibly being TRBD1 (6 bases). There are 15 residues in the CDR3. Germline CDR1 and CDR2: SGHRS and YFSETQ. Trimming took off 3 bases at V and 6 bases at J, with 15 bases between the two ends. The CDR3: CASSSTGQGPGELFF. CDR3 nucleotide sequence: TGCGCCAGCAGCTCAACGGGACAAGGGCCCGGGGAGCTGTTTTTT. The full variable domain, completed using reference TRBV5-1 and TRBJ2-2, is KAGVTQTPRYLIKTRGQQVTLSCSPISGHRSVSWYQQTPGQGLQFLFEYFSETQRNKGNFPGRFSGRQFSNSRSEMNVSTLELGDSALYLCASSSTGQGPGELFFGEGSRLTVL.